The T cell receptor beta chain under discussion was sequenced for a study of cytomegalovirus exposure and HLA in healthy donors. Study details: Early on, a data release was issued that held approximately 78 million unique TCRs from HLA-typed donors.

This PCR relied on a set of 60 Vbeta primers and 13 Jbeta primers. Sequenced by immunoSEQ multiplex PCR; TCRdb stores in-frame clones only, minus some. Among roughly 27,000 clones, about 64% were seen once, and the ten largest hold roughly 40%. On this clone itself: As yet, its antigen is unknown.

Germline V gives CDR1 ENHRY, CDR2 SYGVKD. The V gene lost 1 base and the J gene lost 0 bases, with 7 bases spanning the gap. The CDR3 is 15 residues long. Whole-study results and caveats: The authors confirmed in vitro that a few CMV-associated chains were specific for CMV antigens.

This chain connects TRBV10-3 to TRBJ1-3; D is perhaps TRBD1 (6 bases). The TCR comes from a male donor in good health and CMV-seropositive. Sample: PBMCs. DNA of the CDR3: TGTGCCATCAGTGAGTGGGGGCTCTCTGGAAACACCATATATTTT. This codes for CAISEWGLSGNTIYF.